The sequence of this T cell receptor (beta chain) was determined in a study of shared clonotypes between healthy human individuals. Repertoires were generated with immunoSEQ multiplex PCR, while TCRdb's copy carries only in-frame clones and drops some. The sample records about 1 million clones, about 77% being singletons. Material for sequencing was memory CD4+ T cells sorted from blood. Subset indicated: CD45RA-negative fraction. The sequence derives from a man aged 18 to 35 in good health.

CDR3 DNA sequence: TGCGCCAGCAGCCCCCCCCAGGGCAATCAGCCCCAGCATTTT. It encodes CASSPPQGNQPQHF. The chain recombines TRBV4-1 with TRBJ1-5; no reliable D call. V dropped 4 bases and J dropped 2 bases, with 9 bases sitting between them. CDR3 length: 14 amino acids. Germline V gene data show CDR1 as MGHRA and CDR2 as YSYEKL.